This note documents a single TCR beta chain sequence. The data are from a study of blood T cell repertoires in COVID-19. The wider study: From the United States, Italy and Spain came samples of acute and convalescent COVID-19. The cDNA or gDNA used as material had been derived from T cells, B-cell-depleted T cells, or PBMCs.

V was shortened by 1 base and J by 6 bases, with 18 bases between the two germline ends. The germline V gene has CDR1 MDHEN and CDR2 SYDVKM. CDR3 size: 16 residues. Per the original data handling: Estimation of nucleated cell counts relied on the amplification of reference gene primers. The protocol was immunoSEQ multiplex PCR, while the TCRdb copy is restricted to in-frame clones and leaves out a portion. The D gene and trimming were derived from the DNA, and the V and J assignments and clone size from that table. Of 40,000 or so clones in the sample, more than 65% were seen once. Sequencing was done on a sample of peripheral blood. The receptor was isolated from a man between 65 and 85 years old with acute or convalescent COVID-19. The V and J genes are TRBV28 and TRBJ1-2; D is possibly TRBD1 (5 bases). CDR3 nucleotides: TGTGCCAGCAGTTTATTAGGGGCCAGTGGGCCCCATGGCTACACCTTC. Protein product: CASSLLGASGPHGYTF.